These T cell receptor beta chains were read from a single sample in a study of blood T cells in healthy people across ages. TCRdb re-derived calls from the 5' RACE reads in MiXCR, one entry per CDR3 protein. The repertoire holds around 1,500,000 distinct CDR3 sequences, 42% seen once, with 7.9% in the top ten. The specimen was blood. These receptors were obtained from a woman aged 18-29 years in good health. CDR3s include the opening cysteine and the closing phenylalanine or tryptophan. D genes are given only for firm matches. Rows give clone size only sometimes, using once, few, many, or a class for an expanded clone.

v_call: TRBV5-5
clone_size: NA
j_call: TRBJ1-1
d_call: NA
cdr3_aa: CASSWGPAKGNLNTEAFF
cdr3_nt: TGTGCCAGCAGCTGGGGCCCCGCTAAGGGCAATCTGAACACTGAAGCTTTCTTT

v_call: TRBV25-1
clone_size: few
j_call: TRBJ2-7
d_call: TRBD1
cdr3_aa: CASSEYPHRGKNEQYF
cdr3_nt: TGTGCCAGCAGTGAATATCCTCACAGGGGGAAGAACGAGCAGTACTTC

v_call: TRBV24-1
clone_size: once
j_call: TRBJ2-7
d_call: TRBD2
cdr3_aa: CATSDPRTSGNEQYF
cdr3_nt: TGTGCCACCAGTGATCCGAGGACTAGCGGCAATGAGCAGTACTTC

v_call: TRBV12-3/TRBV12-4
clone_size: NA
j_call: TRBJ1-5
d_call: NA
cdr3_aa: CATGDGQPQHF
cdr3_nt: TGTGCCACGGGGGACGGTCAGCCCCAGCATTTT

v_call: TRBV29-1
clone_size: NA
j_call: TRBJ2-1
d_call: NA
cdr3_aa: CSVKSDEQFF
cdr3_nt: TGCAGCGTCAAGAGCGATGAGCAGTTCTTC

v_call: TRBV21-1
clone_size: NA
j_call: TRBJ2-3
d_call: NA
cdr3_aa: CASSRTTRWGTDTQYF
cdr3_nt: TGTGCCAGCAGCAGGACAACCCGGTGGGGCACAGATACGCAGTATTTT

v_call: TRBV14
clone_size: NA
j_call: TRBJ2-7
d_call: TRBD2
cdr3_aa: CASSQEGSGTSYEQYF
cdr3_nt: TGTGCCAGCAGCCAAGAGGGTAGCGGGACTTCCTACGAGCAGTACTTC

v_call: TRBV12-3/TRBV12-4
clone_size: few
j_call: TRBJ2-2
d_call: NA
cdr3_aa: CASSLLGRGELFF
cdr3_nt: TGTGCCAGCAGTTTACTGGGAAGGGGGGAGCTGTTTTTT

v_call: TRBV27
clone_size: NA
j_call: TRBJ1-3
d_call: NA
cdr3_aa: CASSLQGFVGNTIYF
cdr3_nt: TGTGCCAGCAGTTTACAGGGGTTTGTTGGAAACACCATATATTTT

v_call: TRBV9
clone_size: many
j_call: TRBJ2-7
d_call: NA
cdr3_aa: CASSVDPGETYEQYF
cdr3_nt: TGTGCCAGCAGCGTAGACCCGGGTGAAACCTACGAGCAGTACTTC

v_call: TRBV9
clone_size: few
j_call: TRBJ1-4
d_call: NA
cdr3_aa: CASSVGGNEKLFF
cdr3_nt: TGTGCCAGCAGCGTTGGAGGGAATGAAAAACTGTTTTTT

v_call: TRBV28
clone_size: few
j_call: TRBJ2-7
d_call: NA
cdr3_aa: CASSLRPVGRGPYEQYF
cdr3_nt: TGTGCCAGCAGTTTGAGGCCTGTGGGCAGGGGCCCCTACGAGCAGTACTTC

v_call: TRBV6-5
clone_size: NA
j_call: TRBJ2-3
d_call: NA
cdr3_aa: CASSNTGGGNTETQYF
cdr3_nt: TGTGCCAGCAGTAACACCGGTGGCGGGAACACAGAGACGCAGTATTTT

v_call: TRBV7-2
clone_size: NA
j_call: TRBJ2-5
d_call: NA
cdr3_aa: CASSPGPAGTQYF
cdr3_nt: TGTGCCAGCAGCCCGGGACCCGCGGGGACCCAGTACTTC

v_call: TRBV12-3/TRBV12-4
clone_size: few
j_call: TRBJ2-3
d_call: NA
cdr3_aa: CASSLGDTSTDTQYF
cdr3_nt: TGTGCCAGCAGTTTGGGAGACACGAGCACAGATACGCAGTATTTT

v_call: TRBV5-1
clone_size: NA
j_call: TRBJ2-5
d_call: NA
cdr3_aa: CASSLEGDGQETQYF
cdr3_nt: TGCGCCAGCAGCTTGGAAGGGGACGGGCAAGAGACCCAGTACTTC

v_call: TRBV11-1
clone_size: NA
j_call: TRBJ1-1
d_call: NA
cdr3_aa: CASGRENEAFF
cdr3_nt: TGTGCCAGCGGCAGGGAGAATGAAGCTTTCTTT

v_call: TRBV11-2
clone_size: NA
j_call: TRBJ1-2
d_call: NA
cdr3_aa: CASRRRGKYGYTF
cdr3_nt: TGTGCCAGCAGGCGGCGGGGGAAGTATGGCTACACCTTC

v_call: TRBV5-1
clone_size: NA
j_call: TRBJ2-1
d_call: TRBD2
cdr3_aa: CASSPGGLAGFLEQFF
cdr3_nt: TGCGCCAGCAGCCCAGGAGGACTAGCGGGTTTTCTCGAGCAGTTCTTC

v_call: TRBV7-9
clone_size: NA
j_call: TRBJ2-7
d_call: NA
cdr3_aa: CASSLFRQGTYEQYF
cdr3_nt: TGTGCCAGCAGCTTATTTAGGCAGGGGACCTACGAGCAGTACTTC

v_call: TRBV29-1
clone_size: NA
j_call: TRBJ2-3
d_call: NA
cdr3_aa: CSVALVLSGTDTQYF
cdr3_nt: TGCAGCGTTGCCCTCGTCCTGAGTGGGACAGATACGCAGTATTTT

v_call: TRBV5-1
clone_size: few
j_call: TRBJ2-5
d_call: NA
cdr3_aa: CASSPVGPAGETQYF
cdr3_nt: TGCGCCAGCAGCCCTGTAGGACCAGCGGGAGAGACCCAGTACTTC

v_call: TRBV9
clone_size: NA
j_call: TRBJ2-3
d_call: TRBD2
cdr3_aa: CASSVASGGPADTQYF
cdr3_nt: TGTGCCAGCAGCGTAGCATCGGGAGGGCCGGCAGATACGCAGTATTTT

v_call: TRBV27
clone_size: NA
j_call: TRBJ2-7
d_call: TRBD1
cdr3_aa: CASRTGRKSYEQYF
cdr3_nt: TGTGCCAGCCGGACAGGGAGGAAGTCCTACGAGCAGTACTTC

v_call: TRBV6-5
clone_size: once
j_call: TRBJ2-1
d_call: NA
cdr3_aa: CASSYLGGSETQFF
cdr3_nt: TGTGCCAGCAGTTACCTTGGGGGTTCGGAGACCCAGTTCTTC

v_call: TRBV6-6
clone_size: NA
j_call: TRBJ1-1
d_call: NA
cdr3_aa: CAGSYSRAGTNTEAFF
cdr3_nt: TGTGCCGGCAGTTACTCCAGGGCAGGGACGAACACTGAAGCTTTCTTT

v_call: TRBV5-1
clone_size: NA
j_call: TRBJ2-3
d_call: TRBD2
cdr3_aa: CASSMLAGATDTQYF
cdr3_nt: TGCGCCAGCAGTATGCTAGCGGGGGCAACAGATACGCAGTATTTT

v_call: TRBV5-1
clone_size: few
j_call: TRBJ1-6
d_call: NA
cdr3_aa: CASSLAGGHNSPLHF
cdr3_nt: TGCGCCAGCAGCTTGGCCGGGGGCCATAATTCACCCCTCCACTTT

v_call: TRBV20-1
clone_size: NA
j_call: TRBJ2-1
d_call: NA
cdr3_aa: CSATTSFQETQFF
cdr3_nt: TGCAGTGCCACCACTAGCTTCCAAGAGACCCAGTTCTTC

v_call: TRBV20-1
clone_size: NA
j_call: TRBJ2-1
d_call: NA
cdr3_aa: CSARPGTVNEQFF
cdr3_nt: TGCAGTGCTAGGCCTGGGACCGTCAATGAGCAGTTCTTC

v_call: TRBV4-1
clone_size: many
j_call: TRBJ2-1
d_call: NA
cdr3_aa: CASTYDREAYNEQFF
cdr3_nt: TGCGCCAGCACCTACGACAGGGAGGCCTACAATGAGCAGTTCTTC

v_call: TRBV11-2
clone_size: NA
j_call: TRBJ2-7
d_call: TRBD2
cdr3_aa: CASRAASGYEQYF
cdr3_nt: TGTGCCAGCAGAGCTGCTAGCGGATACGAGCAGTACTTC

v_call: TRBV10-2
clone_size: few
j_call: TRBJ2-3
d_call: TRBD2
cdr3_aa: CASSETGTSGRDYDTQYF
cdr3_nt: TGCGCCAGCAGTGAAACCGGGACTAGCGGGAGGGATTATGATACGCAGTATTTT

v_call: TRBV6-2/TRBV6-3
clone_size: NA
j_call: TRBJ2-3
d_call: TRBD2
cdr3_aa: CASSYSTSGGIDADTQYF
cdr3_nt: TGTGCCAGCAGTTACTCGACTAGCGGGGGGATCGACGCAGATACGCAGTATTTT

v_call: TRBV7-8
clone_size: NA
j_call: TRBJ1-1
d_call: NA
cdr3_aa: CASSPETVNTEAFF
cdr3_nt: TGTGCCAGCAGCCCGGAGACAGTGAACACTGAAGCTTTCTTT

v_call: TRBV10-3
clone_size: NA
j_call: TRBJ2-7
d_call: TRBD2
cdr3_aa: CAISPTGGYNEQYF
cdr3_nt: TGTGCCATCAGTCCCACGGGAGGGTACAATGAGCAGTACTTC

v_call: TRBV10-3
clone_size: NA
j_call: TRBJ2-6
d_call: NA
cdr3_aa: CAISEQGPSGANVLTF
cdr3_nt: TGTGCCATCAGTGAGCAGGGACCCTCTGGGGCCAACGTCCTGACTTTC

v_call: TRBV20-1
clone_size: NA
j_call: TRBJ2-5
d_call: NA
cdr3_aa: CSARDIGWQETQYF
cdr3_nt: TGCAGTGCCCGGGATATCGGGTGGCAAGAGACCCAGTACTTC

v_call: TRBV2
clone_size: few
j_call: TRBJ1-2
d_call: NA
cdr3_aa: CASHELRGYTF
cdr3_nt: TGTGCCTCACACGAGCTGAGGGGCTACACCTTC

v_call: TRBV28
clone_size: few
j_call: TRBJ2-3
d_call: NA
cdr3_aa: CASRPSGSIDTQYF
cdr3_nt: TGTGCCAGCAGACCCTCGGGCAGCATAGATACGCAGTATTTT

v_call: TRBV27
clone_size: NA
j_call: TRBJ2-1
d_call: TRBD2
cdr3_aa: CASSLGSALAGSKRGNEQFF
cdr3_nt: TGTGCCAGCAGTTTAGGGTCCGCACTAGCGGGGTCGAAAAGGGGTAATGAGCAGTTCTTC

v_call: TRBV20-1
clone_size: NA
j_call: TRBJ1-1
d_call: NA
cdr3_aa: CSGPAGVNTEAFF
cdr3_nt: TGCAGTGGGCCGGCAGGGGTGAACACTGAAGCTTTCTTT

v_call: TRBV27
clone_size: NA
j_call: TRBJ2-4
d_call: NA
cdr3_aa: CTSSPTRPLAKNIQYF
cdr3_nt: TGTACCAGCAGTCCCACCCGGCCCTTAGCCAAAAACATTCAGTACTTC

v_call: TRBV11-2
clone_size: NA
j_call: TRBJ1-2
d_call: TRBD1
cdr3_aa: CASSDPGTGGRGGYTF
cdr3_nt: TGTGCCAGCAGCGACCCCGGGACAGGGGGCAGGGGTGGCTACACCTTC

v_call: TRBV27
clone_size: many
j_call: TRBJ2-3
d_call: NA
cdr3_aa: CASSSQGPDTQYF
cdr3_nt: TGTGCCAGCAGCTCTCAGGGGCCAGATACGCAGTATTTT

v_call: TRBV12-3/TRBV12-4
clone_size: few
j_call: TRBJ2-5
d_call: TRBD2
cdr3_aa: CASATAGGTQETQYF
cdr3_nt: TGTGCCAGCGCTACAGCGGGAGGTACTCAAGAGACCCAGTACTTC

v_call: TRBV7-6
clone_size: NA
j_call: TRBJ2-1
d_call: TRBD2
cdr3_aa: CASSLGPLLAGVSYNEQFF
cdr3_nt: TGTGCCAGCAGCTTAGGCCCCCTCCTAGCGGGGGTCTCCTACAATGAGCAGTTCTTC

v_call: TRBV12-3/TRBV12-4
clone_size: few
j_call: TRBJ1-2
d_call: NA
cdr3_aa: CASSPFRGAYGYTF
cdr3_nt: TGTGCCAGCAGTCCGTTTAGAGGAGCTTATGGCTACACCTTC

v_call: TRBV20-1
clone_size: NA
j_call: TRBJ2-3
d_call: NA
cdr3_aa: CSATLLGVGTDTQYF
cdr3_nt: TGCAGTGCTACACTACTAGGAGTAGGTACAGATACGCAGTATTTT

v_call: TRBV20-1
clone_size: once
j_call: TRBJ1-5
d_call: NA
cdr3_aa: CSAQLPGLNNQPQHF
cdr3_nt: TGCAGTGCTCAGCTACCGGGACTGAACAATCAGCCCCAGCATTTT